This is a list of T cell receptor beta chains from one sample in a study of molecular identifiers for immune sequencing clone quantification. From the PCR reads, TCRdb called clonotypes with MiXCR, one entry per CDR3 protein. Among about half a million distinct CDR3 sequences, over 20% were seen once, and the ten largest hold 0.7% to 0.95%. Input material: naive CD8+ T cells from blood, with Jurkat cell RNA spiked in. These receptors were taken from a human donor in good health. Some libraries in this study had Jurkat cell RNA spiked in. Both conserved end residues are part of each CDR3. The D gene is left open where the match is weak. A clone size is listed for some rows: how often the clone was seen (once, few, many), or a class if it is expanded.

d_gene	j_gene	abundance	v_gene	CDR3aa	CDR3nt
-	TRBJ1-2	-	TRBV12-3/TRBV12-4	CASSPDLNGNYGYTF	TGTGCCAGCAGTCCCGACCTCAATGGCAACTATGGCTACACCTTC
-	TRBJ1-2	-	TRBV11-3	CASSLVAGGDYTF	TGTGCCAGCAGCTTAGTCGCTGGGGGTGACTACACCTTC
-	TRBJ2-2	many	TRBV30	CAWSPLTPNTGELFF	TGTGCCTGGAGTCCTTTGACCCCGAACACCGGGGAGCTGTTTTTT
TRBD1	TRBJ1-1	many	TRBV4-3	CASSQGTGQGTEAFF	TGCGCCAGCAGCCAAGGTACGGGACAGGGGACTGAAGCTTTCTTT
TRBD2	TRBJ2-7	-	TRBV7-9	CASSLPKRGGHEQYF	TGTGCCAGCAGCTTACCCAAGCGGGGAGGCCACGAGCAGTACTTC
-	TRBJ2-7	few	TRBV7-9	CASSTGPSTYEQYF	TGTGCCAGCAGCACTGGACCCTCCACCTACGAGCAGTACTTC
TRBD1	TRBJ2-7	many	TRBV19	CASSPQGLVSSYEQYF	TGTGCCAGTAGTCCACAGGGGTTGGTGAGCTCCTACGAGCAGTACTTC
TRBD1	TRBJ2-7	many	TRBV30	CAWSGRTGFLEQYF	TGTGCCTGGAGTGGGAGGACAGGGTTTTTGGAGCAGTACTTC
-	TRBJ2-5	many	TRBV25-1	CASGRTDQETQYF	TGTGCCAGCGGTAGGACAGACCAAGAGACCCAGTACTTC
TRBD1	TRBJ2-7	-	TRBV19	CASSIRDSFSYEQYF	TGTGCCAGTAGTATTCGGGACAGCTTCTCCTACGAGCAGTACTTC
TRBD1	TRBJ1-1	-	TRBV5-6	CASSLHDRATLNTEAFF	TGTGCCAGCAGCTTACATGACAGGGCCACTCTGAACACTGAAGCTTTCTTT